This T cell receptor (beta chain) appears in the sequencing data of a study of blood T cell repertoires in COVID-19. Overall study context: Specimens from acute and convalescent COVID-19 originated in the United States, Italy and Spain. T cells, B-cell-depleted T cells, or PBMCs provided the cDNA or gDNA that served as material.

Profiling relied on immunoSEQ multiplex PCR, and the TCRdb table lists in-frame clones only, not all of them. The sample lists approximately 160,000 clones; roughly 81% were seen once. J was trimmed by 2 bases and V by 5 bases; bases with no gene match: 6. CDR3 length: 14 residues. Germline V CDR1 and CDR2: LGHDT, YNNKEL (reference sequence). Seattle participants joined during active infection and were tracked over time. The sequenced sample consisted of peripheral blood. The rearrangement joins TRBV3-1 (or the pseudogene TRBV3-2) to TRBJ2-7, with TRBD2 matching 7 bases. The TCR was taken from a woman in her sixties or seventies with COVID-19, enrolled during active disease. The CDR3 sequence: CASSLRGSTYEQYF. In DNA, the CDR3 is TGTGCCAGCAGCTTGCGGGGGAGTACCTACGAGCAGTACTTC.